Sequencing of this T cell receptor (beta chain) was carried out in a study of cytomegalovirus exposure and HLA in healthy donors. Findings of the study overall: With later analysis, a missense DCLRE1C variant became linked to TCR beta V- and J-gene trimming.

The CDR3 sequence is 15 residues long. The V gene's germline CDR1 is MNHEY and CDR2 SVGAGI. V was clipped by 6 bases and J by 4 bases; unmatched bases: 9. The PCR made use of 60 Vbeta and 13 Jbeta primers. Sequencing was performed with immunoSEQ multiplex PCR; in TCRdb, only in-frame clones are kept and a portion is missing. The table lists about 41,000 clones. As to this clone: Antigen unknown.

The sample was PBMCs. The sequence came from a man aged 30 to 45 in good health and CMV-seronegative. The chain uses TRBV6-5 and TRBJ1-5; 7 bases fit TRBD1. The CDR3 sequence is CASRAGTALNQPQHF. In DNA, the CDR3 is TGTGCCAGCAGGGCCGGGACAGCCCTAAATCAGCCCCAGCATTTT.